Listed below are T cell receptor beta chains from one sample, sequenced in a study of T cells after yellow fever vaccination. TCRdb reanalysed the 5' RACE reads using MiXCR and keeps one entry per CDR3 protein. The sample holds some 340,000 distinct CDR3 sequences; about 10% are singletons and the top ten take 3% to 3.5%. The source material was CD4+ T cells sorted from PBMCs, sampled 45 days after the yellow fever booster vaccination. The receptors come from a man aged 18 to 29 who received the YFV17D yellow fever vaccine. The CDR3 runs from the conserved cysteine through the conserved F or W. Each record gives: J gene, D gene, V gene, clone size, CDR3 protein, CDR3 DNA. D genes are given only for firm matches. Some rows mark clone size as missing; the rest say once, few, many or name a class of expanded clone.

TRBJ2-1 | . | TRBV6-2/TRBV6-3 | few | CASSYGGDNNEQFF | TGTGCCAGCAGTTACGGGGGGGACAACAATGAGCAGTTCTTC
TRBJ2-1 | . | TRBV7-8 | many | CASSLPVPNEQFF | TGTGCCAGCAGCTTACCAGTCCCCAATGAGCAGTTCTTC
TRBJ1-1 | . | TRBV10-3 | . | CAISDTWATEAFF | TGTGCCATCAGCGATACATGGGCCACTGAAGCTTTCTTT
TRBJ2-7 | TRBD2 | TRBV6-6 | . | CASSSPTGGYEQYF | TGTGCCAGCAGTAGCCCAACGGGGGGCTACGAGCAGTACTTC
TRBJ2-1 | TRBD2 | TRBV5-6 | . | CASSLFLAGGSDYEQFF | TGTGCCAGCAGCTTGTTTCTGGCGGGGGGGAGTGATTATGAGCAGTTCTTC
TRBJ1-1 | . | TRBV7-9 | . | CASSLDSGLNTEAFF | TGTGCCAGCAGCTTAGACTCAGGGCTGAACACTGAAGCTTTCTTT
TRBJ1-1 | . | TRBV2 | few | CASSVEAGTPRGTEAFF | TGTGCCAGCAGTGTCGAGGCAGGGACTCCGCGGGGCACTGAAGCTTTCTTT
TRBJ2-5 | . | TRBV10-3 | few | CAISAGARHGTQYF | TGTGCCATCAGTGCGGGGGCGCGGCATGGGACCCAGTACTTC
TRBJ1-5 | . | TRBV6-6 | . | CAGAGDIDQPQHF | TGTGCCGGGGCAGGGGATATCGATCAGCCCCAGCATTTT
TRBJ1-2 | . | TRBV7-9 | . | CASSYFAQVNYGYTF | TGTGCCAGCAGCTACTTCGCGCAAGTTAACTATGGCTACACCTTC
TRBJ2-3 | TRBD1 | TRBV10-3 | few | CAISLDRGTDTQYF | TGTGCCATCAGTTTAGACAGGGGTACAGATACGCAGTATTTT
TRBJ1-2 | TRBD1 | TRBV4-2 | few | CASSQDRGQGHGYTF | TGTGCCAGCAGCCAAGATCGAGGACAGGGTCATGGCTACACCTTC
TRBJ2-1 | TRBD2 | TRBV6-5 | . | CASSYSPGGDNEQFF | TGTGCCAGCAGTTACTCACCGGGGGGGGACAATGAGCAGTTCTTC
TRBJ1-5 | . | TRBV28 | . | CATKTGELPLRGQPQHF | TGTGCCACCAAGACTGGGGAACTCCCTCTTCGGGGTCAGCCCCAGCATTTT
TRBJ2-7 | . | TRBV7-9 | . | CASSAATQTKGYF | TGTGCCAGCAGCGCCGCAACCCAAACCAAAGGGTACTTC